This is a list of T cell receptor beta chains from one sample in a study of blood T cell repertoires in COVID-19. Produced via immunoSEQ multiplex PCR; TCRdb's table is partial and in-frame only. The sample carries 200,000 to 250,000 clones, 82% recorded once. The specimen was PBMCs or T cells enriched from blood (not recorded which). The receptor set was obtained from a woman aged 55-69 years who had recovered from COVID-19. The CDR3 runs from the conserved cysteine through the conserved F or W. A D gene is named only where the DNA matches it firmly. Clone size is shown for a subset of rows, as once, few, many or a class of expanded clone.

>TRBJ1-2|few|-|TRBV30
TGTGCCTGGAGTAAGGGGCTCTCAGGATATGGCTACACCTTC
CAWSKGLSGYGYTF
>TRBJ1-5|-|-|TRBV5-3
TGTGCCAGAAGCTTGGTTCAGAATCAGCCCCAGCATTTT
CARSLVQNQPQHF
>TRBJ1-2|few|-|TRBV20-1
TGCAGTGCCCCGGGGGACTATGGCTACACCTTC
CSAPGDYGYTF
>TRBJ1-1|-|-|TRBV20-1
TGCAGTGCCTACTTGAACACTGAAGCTTTCTTT
CSAYLNTEAFF
>TRBJ2-5|-|-|TRBV29-1
TGCAGCGTTGAAGGTCAAGCCCTCCAAGAGACCCAGTACTTC
CSVEGQALQETQYF
>TRBJ1-1|-|TRBD1|TRBV29-1
TGCAGCGTAAAGACAGGGGGAGAGACTGAAGCTTTCTTT
CSVKTGGETEAFF
>TRBJ1-6|-|-|TRBV6-5
TGTGCCAGCACGGGGAGCTCCTATAATTCACCCCTCCACTTT
CASTGSSYNSPLHF
>TRBJ2-3|-|TRBD1|TRBV7-2
TGTGCCAGCAGCTACCGACAGGGGAGAGCAGATACGCAGTATTTT
CASSYRQGRADTQYF
>TRBJ2-3|-|-|TRBV7-3
TGTGCCAGCAGCTTGTCTAGCGCAGATACGCAGTATTTT
CASSLSSADTQYF
>TRBJ2-5|-|TRBD2|TRBV14
TGTGCCAGCAGCCTATCACGCCGACTAGCACAAGAGACCCAGTACTTC
CASSLSRRLAQETQYF
>TRBJ2-7|-|TRBD2|TRBV18
TGTGCCAGCTCCCCCGGACTAGCGGGGTACGAGCAGTACTTC
CASSPGLAGYEQYF
>TRBJ2-7|-|TRBD2|TRBV27
TGTGCCAGCAGTCCCGGGACTAGAGGGTACGAGCAGTACTTC
CASSPGTRGYEQYF
>TRBJ2-1|-|TRBD2|TRBV29-1
TGCAGCGTTCGCACGACTAGCGGGTTCAATGAGCAGTTCTTC
CSVRTTSGFNEQFF
>TRBJ1-5|-|-|TRBV7-8
TGTGCCAGCAGCTTGGACAGAGCCAGAGCCCAGCATTTT
CASSLDRARAQHF
>TRBJ2-6|-|-|TRBV28
TGTGCCAGCAGTATGAGTTTCTCTGGGGCCAACGTCCTGACTTTC
CASSMSFSGANVLTF
>TRBJ2-5|-|TRBD1|TRBV7-7
TGTGCCAGCAGCTTTGGACAGGGGGCTGTTGAGACCCAGTACTTC
CASSFGQGAVETQYF
>TRBJ2-1|-|TRBD2|TRBV5-1
TGCGCCAGCAGCCGGCAGGGGACTAGCGGGAACAATGAGCAGTTCTTC
CASSRQGTSGNNEQFF
>TRBJ1-6|-|-|TRBV15
TGTGCCACCAGCAGAGAGGCAGGGGTTAATTCACCCCTCCACTTT
CATSREAGVNSPLHF
>TRBJ2-1|few|-|TRBV2
TGTGCCAGCAGTCGGGGCAGGGGCTACAATGAGCAGTTCTTC
CASSRGRGYNEQFF
>TRBJ2-3|-|TRBD1|TRBV18
TGTGCCAGCTCACCACCGGGGACAGGGGGTCTTAGCACAGATACGCAGTATTTT
CASSPPGTGGLSTDTQYF
>TRBJ2-3|-|TRBD2|TRBV6-4
TGTGCCAGCAGTAGACGGGGGGGCCAAACCCCTGATACGCAGTATTTT
CASSRRGGQTPDTQYF
>TRBJ1-1|-|TRBD1|TRBV7-2
TGTGCCAGCAGCTCGACGACAGGGGGCTTCACTGAAGCTTTCTTT
CASSSTTGGFTEAFF
>TRBJ1-1|-|-|TRBV21-1
TGTGCCAGCAACCCTCCAACGGGGGTTGGGATGAACACTGAAGCTTTCTTT
CASNPPTGVGMNTEAFF
>TRBJ1-5|-|-|TRBV6-5
TGTGCCAGCAGTTCAGGGGTGGTTAGCAATCAGCCCCAGCATTTT
CASSSGVVSNQPQHF
>TRBJ1-5|few|-|TRBV19
TGTGCCAGTGGGGATCGGCAGGGCCAGCCCCAGCATTTT
CASGDRQGQPQHF
>TRBJ1-1|-|-|TRBV12-3/TRBV12-4
TGTGCCAGCAGACCACAGGGAAACACTGAAGCTTTCTTT
CASRPQGNTEAFF
>TRBJ2-2|-|TRBD2|TRBV5-8
TGTGCCAGCAGCTTCACCCGGGAGGTCGGAACCGGGGAGCTGTTTTTT
CASSFTREVGTGELFF
>TRBJ2-3|-|TRBD1|TRBV6-5
TGTGCCAGCGGGTACAGGGGGCTGGCAGATACGCAGTATTTT
CASGYRGLADTQYF